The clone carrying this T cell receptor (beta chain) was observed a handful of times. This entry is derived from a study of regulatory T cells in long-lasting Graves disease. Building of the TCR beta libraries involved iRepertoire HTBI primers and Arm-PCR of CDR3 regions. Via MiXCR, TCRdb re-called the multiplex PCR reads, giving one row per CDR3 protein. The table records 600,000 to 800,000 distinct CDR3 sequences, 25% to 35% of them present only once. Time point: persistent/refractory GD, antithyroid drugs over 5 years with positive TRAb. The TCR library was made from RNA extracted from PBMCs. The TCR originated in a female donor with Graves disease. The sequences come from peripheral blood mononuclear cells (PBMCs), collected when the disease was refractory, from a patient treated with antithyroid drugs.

CDR3 DNA: TGTGCCAGCAGCCCTCGACAGTCTGGAAACACCATATATTTT. It yields the protein CASSPRQSGNTIYF. V is TRBV9 and J is TRBJ1-3, with a tentative D call TRBD1 (5 bases). The CDR3 is 14 residues long. The V end was cut by 4 bases, the J end by 1 base, with 9 bases between. Germline assignment: CDR1 SGDLS and CDR2 YYNGEE.